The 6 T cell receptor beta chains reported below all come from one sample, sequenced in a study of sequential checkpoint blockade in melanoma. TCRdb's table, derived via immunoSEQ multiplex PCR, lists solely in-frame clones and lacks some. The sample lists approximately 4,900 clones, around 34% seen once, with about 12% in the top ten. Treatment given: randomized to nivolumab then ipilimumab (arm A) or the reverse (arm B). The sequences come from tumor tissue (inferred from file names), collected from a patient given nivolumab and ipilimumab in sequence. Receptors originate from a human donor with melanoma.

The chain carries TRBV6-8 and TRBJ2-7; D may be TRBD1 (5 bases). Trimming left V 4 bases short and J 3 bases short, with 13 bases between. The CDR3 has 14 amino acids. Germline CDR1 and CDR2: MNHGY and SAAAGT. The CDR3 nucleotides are TGTGCCAGCAGTTCCCTTACAGGTTTCTACGAGCAGTACTTC. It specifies CASSSLTGFYEQYF.

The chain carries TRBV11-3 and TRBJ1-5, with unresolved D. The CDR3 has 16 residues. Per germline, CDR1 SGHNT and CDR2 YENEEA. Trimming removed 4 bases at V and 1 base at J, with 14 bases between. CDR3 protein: CASSSGPGMSNQPQHF. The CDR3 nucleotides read TGTGCCAGCAGCTCGGGCCCCGGGATGAGCAATCAGCCCCAGCATTTT.

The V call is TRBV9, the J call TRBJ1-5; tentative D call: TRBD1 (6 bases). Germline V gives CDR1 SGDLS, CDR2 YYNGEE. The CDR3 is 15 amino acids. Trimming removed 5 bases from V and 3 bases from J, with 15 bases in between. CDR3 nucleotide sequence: TGTGCCAGCAGACCCGGGGGGGCGATCAATCAGCCCCAGCATTTT. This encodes CASRPGGAINQPQHF.

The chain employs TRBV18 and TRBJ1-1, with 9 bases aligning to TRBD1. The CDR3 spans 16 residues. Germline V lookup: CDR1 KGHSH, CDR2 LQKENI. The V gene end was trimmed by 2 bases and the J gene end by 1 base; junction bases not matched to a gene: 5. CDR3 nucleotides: TGTGCCAGCTCACCAAATACAGGGGGCGCGAACACTGAAGCTTTCTTT. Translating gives CASSPNTGGANTEAFF.

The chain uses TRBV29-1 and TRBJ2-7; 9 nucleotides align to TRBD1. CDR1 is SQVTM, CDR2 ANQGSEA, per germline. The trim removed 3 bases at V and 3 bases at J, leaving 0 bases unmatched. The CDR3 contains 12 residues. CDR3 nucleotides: TGCAGCGTTGAGGGACAGGGCTACGAGCAGTACTTC. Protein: CSVEGQGYEQYF.

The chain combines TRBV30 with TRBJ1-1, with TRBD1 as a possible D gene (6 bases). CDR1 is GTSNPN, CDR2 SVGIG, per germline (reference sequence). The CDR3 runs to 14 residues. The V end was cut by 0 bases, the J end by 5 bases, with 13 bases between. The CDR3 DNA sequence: TGTGCCTGGAGTGTAACTACAGGGCAAACTGAAGCTTTCTTT. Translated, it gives CAWSVTTGQTEAFF.